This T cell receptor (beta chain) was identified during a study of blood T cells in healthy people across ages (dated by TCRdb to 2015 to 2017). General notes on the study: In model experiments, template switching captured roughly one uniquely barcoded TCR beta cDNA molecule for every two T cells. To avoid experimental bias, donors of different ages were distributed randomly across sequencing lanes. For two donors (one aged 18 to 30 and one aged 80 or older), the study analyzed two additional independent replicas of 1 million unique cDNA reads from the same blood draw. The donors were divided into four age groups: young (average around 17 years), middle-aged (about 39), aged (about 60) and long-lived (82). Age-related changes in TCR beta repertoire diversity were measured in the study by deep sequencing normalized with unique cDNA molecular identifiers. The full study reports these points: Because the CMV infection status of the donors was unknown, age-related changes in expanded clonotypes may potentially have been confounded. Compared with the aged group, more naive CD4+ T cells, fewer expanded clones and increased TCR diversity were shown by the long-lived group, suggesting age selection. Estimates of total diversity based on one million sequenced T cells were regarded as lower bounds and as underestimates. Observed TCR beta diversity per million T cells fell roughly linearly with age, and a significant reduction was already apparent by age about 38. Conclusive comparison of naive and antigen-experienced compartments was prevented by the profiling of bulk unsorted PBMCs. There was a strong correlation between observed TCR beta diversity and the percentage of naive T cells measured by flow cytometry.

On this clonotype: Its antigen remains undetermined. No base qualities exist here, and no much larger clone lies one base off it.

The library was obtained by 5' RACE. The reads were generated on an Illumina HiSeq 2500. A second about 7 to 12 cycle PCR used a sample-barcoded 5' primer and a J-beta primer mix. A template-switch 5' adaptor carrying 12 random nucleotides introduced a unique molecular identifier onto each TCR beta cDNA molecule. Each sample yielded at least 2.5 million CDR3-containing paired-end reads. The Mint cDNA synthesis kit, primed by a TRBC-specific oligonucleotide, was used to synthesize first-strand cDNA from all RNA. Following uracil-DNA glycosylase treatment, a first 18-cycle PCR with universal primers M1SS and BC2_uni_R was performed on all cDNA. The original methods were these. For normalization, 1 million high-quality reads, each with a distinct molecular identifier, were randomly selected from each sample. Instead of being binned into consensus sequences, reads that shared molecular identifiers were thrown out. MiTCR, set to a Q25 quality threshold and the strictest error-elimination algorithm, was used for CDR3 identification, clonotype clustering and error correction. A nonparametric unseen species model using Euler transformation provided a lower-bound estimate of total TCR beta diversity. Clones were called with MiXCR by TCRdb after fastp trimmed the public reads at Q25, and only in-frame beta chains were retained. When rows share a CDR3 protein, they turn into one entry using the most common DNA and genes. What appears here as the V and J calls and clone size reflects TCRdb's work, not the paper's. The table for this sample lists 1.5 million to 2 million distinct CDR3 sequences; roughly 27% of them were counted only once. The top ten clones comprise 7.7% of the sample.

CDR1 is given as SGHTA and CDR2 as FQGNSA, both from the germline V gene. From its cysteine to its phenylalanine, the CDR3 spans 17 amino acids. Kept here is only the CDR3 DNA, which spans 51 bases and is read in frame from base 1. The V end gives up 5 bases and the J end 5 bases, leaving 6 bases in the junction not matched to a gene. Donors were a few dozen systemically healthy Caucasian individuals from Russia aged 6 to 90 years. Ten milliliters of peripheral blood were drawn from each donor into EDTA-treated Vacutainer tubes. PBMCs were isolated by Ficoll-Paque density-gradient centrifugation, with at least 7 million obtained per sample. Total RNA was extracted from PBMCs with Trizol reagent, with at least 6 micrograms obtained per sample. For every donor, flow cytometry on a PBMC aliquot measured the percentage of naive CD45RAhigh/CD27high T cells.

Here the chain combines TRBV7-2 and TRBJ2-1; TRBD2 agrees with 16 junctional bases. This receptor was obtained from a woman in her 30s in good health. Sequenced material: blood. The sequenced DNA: TGTGCCAGCAGCAGACCGGGACTAGCGGGAGGGAACAATGAGCAGTTCTTC. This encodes CASSRPGLAGGNNEQFF.